These 30 T cell receptor beta chains were all obtained from the same sample, sequenced in a study of CD8+ T cells in alopecia areata. Treatment described: oral pan-JAK inhibitor, 5-10 mg twice daily. Sequencing templates came from extracted RNA that was reverse transcribed into cDNA. Sequenced by immunoSEQ multiplex PCR; TCRdb stores in-frame clones only, minus some. The sample lists 130,000 or so clones; around 87% were seen once. The sequencing here drew on CD8+ T cells sorted from blood, taken at week 4, from a patient treated with tofacitinib. These receptors came from a human donor with alopecia areata.

Turning to this clone: Its ends do not fully match the called genes, so a read error is possible. The chain employs TRBV14 and TRBJ1-1; TRBD1 agrees at 7 bases. CDR3 length: 15 residues. Germline assignment: CDR1 SGHDN and CDR2 FVKESK. Written as DNA, the CDR3 is TGTGCCAGCAGCCAAGATCCTCCGGGACAGCCTGAAGCCTTCTTT. It specifies CASSQDPPGQPEAFF.

The CDR3 loop is CSVGRLGTDTQYF. CDR3 in DNA: TGCAGCGTTGGGCGGCTAGGCACAGATACGCAGTATTTT. The rearrangement uses TRBV29-1 and TRBJ2-3; D gene ambiguous. From germline, CDR1 is SQVTM and CDR2 ANQGSEA. This CDR3 contains 13 residues. V lost 4 bases to trimming and J lost 1 base, with 9 bases between them.

V is TRBV9 and J is TRBJ1-2; no clear D gene. V lost 1 base and J lost 6, with 10 bases in between. The germline V gene encodes CDR1 SGDLS and CDR2 YYNGEE. The CDR3 covers 13 residues. CDR3 amino acids: CASSVSGKHGYTF. The DNA of the CDR3 is TGTGCCAGCAGCGTATCCGGAAAACATGGCTACACCTTC.

The CDR3 loop reads CASSGDTEAFF. CDR3 nucleotides: TGTGCCAGCAGCGGAGACACTGAAGCTTTCTTT. The chain is built from TRBV5-6 and TRBJ1-1; unclear D gene. Trimming stripped 4 bases from V and 3 bases from J, with 4 bases between. This CDR3 contains 11 residues. The germline CDR1 and CDR2 sequences are SGHDT and YYEEEE.

CDR3: CASSPKPGLSQETQYF. The CDR3 bases are TGCGCCAGCAGCCCCAAGCCGGGACTGTCCCAAGAGACCCAGTACTTC. V gene TRBV4-1 combines with J gene TRBJ2-5; tentative D call: TRBD2 (6 bases). The CDR3 runs 16 residues. The V gene lost 4 bases and the J gene lost 1 base, with 16 bases spanning the gap. The V gene's germline CDR1 is MGHRA and CDR2 YSYEKL.

V usage is TRBV27 and J usage is TRBJ2-7, with D maybe TRBD2 (5 bases). V was shortened by 8 bases and J by 3 bases, with 8 bases between the two germline ends. Germline V lookup: CDR1 MNHEY, CDR2 SMNVEV (reference sequence). The CDR3 runs 11 residues. The CDR3: CASAGRYEQYF. The CDR3 DNA reads as TGTGCCAGCGCGGGCCGCTACGAGCAGTACTTC.

The rearrangement joins TRBV29-1 to TRBJ2-1; a weak D match, TRBD1 (6 bases). Germline V gene sequence: CDR1 SQVTM, CDR2 ANQGSEA. The V end lost 7 bases, the J end lost 6 bases, and 16 bases lay between the germline ends. The CDR3 loop spans 13 amino acids. CDR3 sequence (DNA): TGCAGCGCCCAAGGACAGCTCCCCAATGAGCAGTTCTTC. It yields the protein CSAQGQLPNEQFF.

V and J are TRBV25-1 and TRBJ2-1, with D unclear. Germline CDR1 reads MGHDK; CDR2 reads SYGVNS. V lost 7 bases and J lost 7, with 14 bases in between. CDR3 length equals 13 residues. The DNA for the CDR3 is TGTGCCAGCACTACGGCAGACGATAATGAGCAGTTCTTC. Its translation is CASTTADDNEQFF.

The chain carries TRBV7-8 and TRBJ1-1, with D tentatively TRBD1 (5 bases). CDR3 length: 12 residues. V dropped 3 bases and J dropped 5 bases, with 7 bases sitting between them. Germline V gene data show CDR1 as SGHVS and CDR2 as FQNEAQ. CDR3 residues: CASSFRVTEAFF. The CDR3 DNA follows: TGTGCCAGCAGCTTCAGGGTAACTGAAGCTTTCTTT.

This clone was found a few times. This chain connects TRBV7-6 to TRBJ2-1; TRBD2 aligns across 8 bases. CDR1 SGHVS and CDR2 FNYEAQ come from the germline V gene. The V gene end was trimmed by 5 bases and the J gene end by 3 bases; junction bases not matched to a gene: 3. The CDR3 runs 14 residues. CDR3: CASSPGTSYNEQFF. In nucleotides, the CDR3 is TGTGCCAGCAGCCCCGGGACTAGCTACAATGAGCAGTTCTTC.

This chain joins TRBV5-1 and TRBJ2-5; TRBD1 or TRBD2 may be the D gene (5 bases each). V lost 0 bases and J lost 5, with 11 bases in between. The length of the CDR3 is 14 residues. Germline V CDR1 and CDR2: SGHRS, YFSETQ. The CDR3 nucleotides are TGCGCCAGCAGCTTGGCCGGAGAGGGGGAGACCCAGTACTTC. Translation gives CASSLAGEGETQYF.

This clone was detected only once. This sample includes further DNA sequences coding for the same CDR3. The V gene is TRBV19, the J gene TRBJ1-5, with a possible D match to TRBD1 (5 bases). CDR1 is LNHDA and CDR2 is SQIVND in the germline V gene (reference sequence). V was cut by 1 base and J by 1 base, with 5 bases left in between. The CDR3 has 14 amino acids. The CDR3 region has the DNA TGTGCCAGTAGTATAGGGGACAGCAATCAGCCCCAGCATTTT. Its protein product is CASSIGDSNQPQHF.

The chain carries TRBV7-9 and TRBJ2-6; maybe TRBD1 (5 bases). Germline CDR1 is SEHNR and CDR2 is FQNEAQ (reference sequence). V lost 4 bases to trimming and J lost 4 bases, with 8 bases between them. The CDR3 sequence is 14 residues long. For the CDR3, the DNA is TGTGCCAGCAGCTCCCGACAGGGGGCCAACGTCCTGACTTTC. Its translation: CASSSRQGANVLTF.

CDR3 residues: CASSSWTSGYTDTQYF. The CDR3 region has the DNA TGTGCCAGCAGCTCGTGGACTAGCGGCTACACAGATACGCAGTATTTT. This chain connects TRBV5-6 to TRBJ2-3, with 10 bases identical to TRBD2. CDR1 SGHDT and CDR2 YYEEEE come from the germline V gene. This CDR3 has 16 residues. The ends lost 3 bases at V and 2 bases at J; junction bases unmatched: 6.

V and J are TRBV5-1 and TRBJ2-3; D may match TRBD1 or TRBD2 (6 bases each). Germline lookup yields CDR1 SGHRS and CDR2 YFSETQ. Trimming took 2 bases from V and 2 from J, leaving 18 bases between them. This CDR3 spans 17 amino acids. CDR3 sequence (DNA): TGCGCCAGCAGCTTTACGGGGGCGGCCCGATCCACAGATACGCAGTATTTT. The encoded protein is CASSFTGAARSTDTQYF.

J is TRBJ2-2 and V is TRBV7-8, with D uncertain. Trimming shortened V by 0 bases and J by 2 bases, and 7 bases separated the two germline ends. The CDR3 has 15 residues. The V gene's germline CDR1 is SGHVS and CDR2 FQNEAQ. CDR3 nucleotides: TGTGCCAGCAGCTTAGCCGAGGCCAACACCGGGGAGCTGTTTTTT. It specifies CASSLAEANTGELFF.

V usage is TRBV10-2 and J usage is TRBJ2-1, with 10 positions matching TRBD1. CDR1 and CDR2 from the germline V gene are WSHSY and SAAADI. The CDR3 totals 15 residues. The V gene end was trimmed by 3 bases and the J gene end by 8 bases; junction bases not matched to a gene: 7. The CDR3 region has the DNA TGCGCCAGCAGTGATCGGGACAGGGGTATGCATGAGCAGTTCTTC. Translation: CASSDRDRGMHEQFF.

The chain carries TRBV5-8 and TRBJ2-1; 14 bases agree with TRBD2. Germline CDR1 is SGHTS and CDR2 is YDEGEE. J was trimmed by 0 bases and V by 3 bases; bases with no gene match: 8. The CDR3 has 19 residues. The CDR3 DNA sequence: TGTGCCAGCAGCTCGGGACTAGCGGGAGAGAGCAGCTCCTACAATGAGCAGTTCTTC. Translation gives CASSSGLAGESSSYNEQFF.

This clone was recorded only once. The chain uses TRBV15 and TRBJ1-3, with D possibly being TRBD1 (5 bases). CDR1 and CDR2 (germline): LNHNV, YYDKDF (reference sequence). The CDR3 length is 15 residues. Trimming pared 0 bases from V and 1 base from J, leaving 7 bases between. The CDR3 DNA is TGTGCCACCAGCAGAGAAGGGGATTCTGGAAACACCATATATTTT. This translates into CATSREGDSGNTIYF. Full variable domain (rest looked up from reference TRBV15 and TRBJ1-3): DAMVIQNPRYQVTQFGKPVTLSCSQTLNHNVMYWYQQKSSQAPKLLFHYYDKDFNNEADTPDNFQSRRPNTSFCFLDIRSPGLGDTAMYLCATSREGDSGNTIYFGEGSWLTVV.

V and J are TRBV18 and TRBJ2-1; D is unresolved. Trimming cost V 3 bases and J 5 bases, with 11 bases left between them. Germline lookup yields CDR1 KGHSH and CDR2 LQKENI. The CDR3 is made up of 14 amino acids. The CDR3 region has the DNA TGTGCCAGCTCACCCCCGGTCCAAGACAATGAGCAGTTCTTC. Translating it yields CASSPPVQDNEQFF.

The chain links TRBV6-6 to TRBJ2-7; the match to TRBD2 covers 8 bases. The V and J ends lost 0 bases and 4 bases, in that order; junction bases with no gene match: 8. The CDR3 consists of 16 residues. In germline, CDR1 is MNHNY, CDR2 SVGAGI (reference sequence). CDR3: CASSYSRGAIVYEQYF. The CDR3 DNA follows: TGTGCCAGCAGTTACTCGCGGGGGGCGATTGTTTACGAGCAGTACTTC.

V gene TRBV27 combines with J gene TRBJ1-2, with TRBD1 matching over 10 bases. V dropped 0 bases and J dropped 2; count of bases not matched to a gene: 0. The length of the CDR3 is 15 residues. Germline values: CDR1 MNHEY, CDR2 SMNVEV (reference sequence). CDR3 in DNA: TGTGCCAGCAGTTTATCGACAGGGGGCAACTATGGCTACACCTTC. The encoded protein is CASSLSTGGNYGYTF.

The chain couples TRBV5-1 to TRBJ2-7; perhaps D is TRBD1 or TRBD2 (5 bases each). The length of the CDR3 is 15 residues. The V end lost 3 bases, the J end lost 5 bases, and 18 bases lay between the germline ends. The germline CDR1 and CDR2 sequences are SGHRS and YFSETQ. For the CDR3, the DNA is TGCGCCAGCAGCTCCGGGACCGCATCTCAGGACGAGCAGTACTTC. This translates into CASSSGTASQDEQYF.

The chain has TRBV29-1 and TRBJ1-1; the D gene is possibly TRBD1 (6 bases). V was shortened by 1 base and J by 5 bases, with 14 bases between the two germline ends. This CDR3 spans 14 amino acids. Germline loops: CDR1 SQVTM, CDR2 ANQGSEA. CDR3 residues: CSVEVAGAGTEAFF. CDR3 in DNA: TGCAGCGTTGAAGTCGCGGGGGCTGGAACTGAAGCTTTCTTT.

V gene TRBV29-1 combines with J gene TRBJ2-7, with 8 positions matching TRBD1. The CDR3 contains 13 residues. With 2 bases clipped from V and 4 bases from J, the junction kept 4 bases outside the gene matches. Germline V gene data show CDR1 as SQVTM and CDR2 as ANQGSEA. The CDR3 DNA is TGCAGCGTTGAACGGACAGGGCGGTACGAGCAGTACTTC. Translated, it gives CSVERTGRYEQYF.

V usage is TRBV30 and J usage is TRBJ1-1; no firm D call. The V end lost 0 bases, the J end lost 4 bases, and 6 bases lay between the germline ends. There are 12 residues in the CDR3. The germline gives CDR1 GTSNPN, CDR2 SVGIG (reference sequence). The CDR3 sequence is CAWSVIITEAFF. The CDR3 DNA reads as TGTGCCTGGAGTGTAATAATCACTGAAGCTTTCTTT.

The CDR3 DNA reads TGTGCCAGCAGCCCCACGGCCGGGGAGCTGTTTTTT. Protein product: CASSPTAGELFF. The chain carries TRBV9 and TRBJ2-2; D unresolved. The germline CDR1 and CDR2 sequences are SGDLS and YYNGEE. The ends were cut back, 4 bases at V and 6 bases at J, with 7 bases in the middle. CDR3 length: 12 residues. Full variable domain (rest looked up from reference TRBV9 and TRBJ2-2): DSGVTQTPKHLITATGQRVTLRCSPRSGDLSVYWYQQSLDQGLQFLIQYYNGEERAKGNILERFSAQQFPDLHSELNLSSLELGDSALYFCASSPTAGELFFGEGSRLTVL.

The rearrangement uses TRBV10-1 and TRBJ2-2, with TRBD2 matching over 10 bases. Trimming at V came to 8 bases and at J to 7 bases, leaving 13 bases not matched to a gene. The germline V gene encodes CDR1 WNHNN and CDR2 SYGVQD (reference sequence). The CDR3 spans 16 residues. The CDR3 reads CASSASGGAYIGELFF. CDR3 nucleotide sequence: TGCGCCAGCTCTGCTAGCGGGGGAGCCTATATCGGGGAGCTGTTTTTT.

The chain carries TRBV27 and TRBJ1-2; TRBD1 is a possible D gene (5 bases). This CDR3 spans 13 amino acids. V lost 5 bases to trimming and J lost 4 bases, with 11 bases between them. The germline V gene encodes CDR1 MNHEY and CDR2 SMNVEV (reference sequence). In DNA form, the CDR3 reads TGTGCCAGCAGTCCAGGGTTGAGCTATGGCTACACCTTC. Amino acid sequence: CASSPGLSYGYTF.

DNA for the CDR3: TGTGCCAGCAGTTCGAGCGGGCTAACCTACGAGCAGTACTTC. Translation: CASSSSGLTYEQYF. The chain recombines TRBV6-6 with TRBJ2-7; D is possibly TRBD2 (6 bases). Germline CDR1 reads MNHNY; CDR2 reads SVGAGI (reference sequence). The V end lost 4 bases, the J end lost 2 bases, and 12 bases lay between the germline ends. The CDR3 extends over 14 amino acids.